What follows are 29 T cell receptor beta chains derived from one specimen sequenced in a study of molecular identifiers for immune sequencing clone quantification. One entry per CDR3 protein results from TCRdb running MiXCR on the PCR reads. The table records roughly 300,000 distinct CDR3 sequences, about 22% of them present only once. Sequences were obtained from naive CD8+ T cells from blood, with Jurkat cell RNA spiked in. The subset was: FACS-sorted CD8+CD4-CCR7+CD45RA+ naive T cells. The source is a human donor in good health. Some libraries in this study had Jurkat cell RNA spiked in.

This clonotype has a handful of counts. The CDR3 nucleotides are TGTGCCAGCATCGGACCAACCTACGAGCAGTACTTC. Translating gives CASIGPTYEQYF. This chain uses TRBV6-1 with TRBJ2-7; no clear D. The V and J ends lost 7 bases and 2 bases respectively, with 9 bases between them. Germline-derived CDR1 and CDR2 are MNHNS and SASEGT. The CDR3 runs to 12 residues.

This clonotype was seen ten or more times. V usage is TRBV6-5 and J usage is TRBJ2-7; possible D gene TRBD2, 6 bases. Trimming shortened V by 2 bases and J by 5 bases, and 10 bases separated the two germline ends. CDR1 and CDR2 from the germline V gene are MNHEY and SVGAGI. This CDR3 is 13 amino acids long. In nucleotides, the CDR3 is TGTGCCAGCAGTTACCCGCCGGGGGACGAGCAGTACTTC. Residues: CASSYPPGDEQYF.

The CDR3 DNA follows: TGTGCCAGCAGCGTAGGGCAGTCCTACGAGCAGTACTTC. This gives the protein CASSVGQSYEQYF. J is TRBJ2-7 and V is TRBV9; D not resolved. Trimming took off 0 bases at V and 1 base at J, with 5 bases between the two ends. The CDR3 covers 13 residues. Germline V lookup: CDR1 SGDLS, CDR2 YYNGEE.

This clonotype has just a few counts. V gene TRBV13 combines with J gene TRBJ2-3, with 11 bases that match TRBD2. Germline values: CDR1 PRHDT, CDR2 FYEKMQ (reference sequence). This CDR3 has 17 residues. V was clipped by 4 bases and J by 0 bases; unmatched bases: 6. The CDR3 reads CASSSSSGGPSTDTQYF. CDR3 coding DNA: TGTGCCAGCAGCTCATCTAGCGGGGGGCCTAGCACAGATACGCAGTATTTT. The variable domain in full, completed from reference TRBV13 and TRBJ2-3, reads AAGVIQSPRHLIKEKRETATLKCYPIPRHDTVYWYQQGPGQDPQFLISFYEKMQSDKGSIPDRFSAQQFSDYHSELNMSSLELGDSALYFCASSSSSGGPSTDTQYFGPGTRLTVL.

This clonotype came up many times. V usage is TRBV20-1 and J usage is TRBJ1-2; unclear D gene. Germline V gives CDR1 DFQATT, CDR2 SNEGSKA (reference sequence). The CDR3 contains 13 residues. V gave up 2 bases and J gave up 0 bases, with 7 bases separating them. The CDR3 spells CSARSETNYGYTF. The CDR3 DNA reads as TGCAGTGCTAGATCAGAAACTAACTATGGCTACACCTTC.

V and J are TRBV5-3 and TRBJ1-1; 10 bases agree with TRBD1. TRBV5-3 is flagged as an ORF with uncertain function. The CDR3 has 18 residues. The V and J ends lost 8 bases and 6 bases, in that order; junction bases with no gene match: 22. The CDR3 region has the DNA TGTGCCAGCAGATCAATCTCCGGGACAGGGGTTTTATTCTCTGAAGCTTTCTTT. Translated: CASRSISGTGVLFSEAFF.

The CDR3 loop is CASKKDTGITDTQYF. The CDR3 nucleotides are TGTGCCAGCAAGAAGGACACTGGGATCACAGATACGCAGTATTTT. This rearrangement joins TRBV6-2 or TRBV6-3 to TRBJ2-3, with a tentative D call TRBD1 (5 bases). V was trimmed by 7 bases and J by 2 bases, leaving 16 bases between them. This CDR3 has 15 amino acids. The germline V gene encodes CDR1 MNHEY and CDR2 SVGEGT.

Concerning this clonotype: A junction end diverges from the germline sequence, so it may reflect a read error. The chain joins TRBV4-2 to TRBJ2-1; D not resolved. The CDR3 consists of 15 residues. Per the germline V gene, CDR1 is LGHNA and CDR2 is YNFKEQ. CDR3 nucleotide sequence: TGTGCCGGCAGCCCCCGGCCCGCCTCCTACAATGCGCCGTTCTTC. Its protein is CAGSPRPASYNAPFF.

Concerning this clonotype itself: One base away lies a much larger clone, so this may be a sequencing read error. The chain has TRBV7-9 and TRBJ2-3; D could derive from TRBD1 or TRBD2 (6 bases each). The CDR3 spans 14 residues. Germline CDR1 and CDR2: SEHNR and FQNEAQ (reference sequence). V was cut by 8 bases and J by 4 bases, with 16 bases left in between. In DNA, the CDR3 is TGTGCCAGCGTCCAACCGGGGGCTCCAGATACGCAGTATTTT. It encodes CASVQPGAPDTQYF. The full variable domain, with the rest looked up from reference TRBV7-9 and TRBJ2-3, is DTGVSQNPRHKITKRGQNVTFRCDPISEHNRLYWYRQTLGQGPEFLTYFQNEAQLEKSRLLSDRFSAERPKGSFSTLEIQRTEQGDSAMYLCASVQPGAPDTQYFGPGTRLTVL.

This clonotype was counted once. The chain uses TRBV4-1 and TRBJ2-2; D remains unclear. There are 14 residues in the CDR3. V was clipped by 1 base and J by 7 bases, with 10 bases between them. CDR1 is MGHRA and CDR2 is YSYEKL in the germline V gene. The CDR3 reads CASSQVSIGGELFF. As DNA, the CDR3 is TGCGCCAGCAGCCAAGTCAGTATCGGCGGGGAGCTGTTTTTT.

CDR3 nucleotides: TGTGCCAGCAGTTCCCGGACAGAGAGCTACGAGCAGTACTTC. Its protein is CASSSRTESYEQYF. This chain links TRBV27 with TRBJ2-7; TRBD1 is a possible D gene (6 bases). The V gene lost 4 bases and the J gene lost 3 bases, with 13 bases spanning the gap. CDR3 size: 14 residues. Germline CDR1 reads MNHEY; CDR2 reads SMNVEV (reference sequence).

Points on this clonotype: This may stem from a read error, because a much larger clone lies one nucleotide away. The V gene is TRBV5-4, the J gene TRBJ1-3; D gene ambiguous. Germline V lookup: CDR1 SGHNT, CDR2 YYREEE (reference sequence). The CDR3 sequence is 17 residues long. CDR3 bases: TGTGCCAGCAGCTTGGGCAGCACGGTTCCCTCTGGAAGCACCATATATTTT. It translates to CASSLGSTVPSGSTIYF.

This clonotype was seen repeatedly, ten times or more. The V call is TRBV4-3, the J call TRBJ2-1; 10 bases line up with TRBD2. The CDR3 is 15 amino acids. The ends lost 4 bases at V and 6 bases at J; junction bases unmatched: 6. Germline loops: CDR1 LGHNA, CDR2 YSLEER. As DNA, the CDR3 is TGCGCCAGCAGCCGAGAGACTAGCGGGTCCAATGAGCAGTTCTTC. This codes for CASSRETSGSNEQFF.

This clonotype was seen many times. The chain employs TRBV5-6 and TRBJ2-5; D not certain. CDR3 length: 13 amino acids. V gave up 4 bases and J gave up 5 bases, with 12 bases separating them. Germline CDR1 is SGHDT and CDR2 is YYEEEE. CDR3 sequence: CASSLLAVETQYF. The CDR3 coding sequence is TGTGCCAGCAGCCTCCTGGCCGTGGAGACCCAGTACTTC.

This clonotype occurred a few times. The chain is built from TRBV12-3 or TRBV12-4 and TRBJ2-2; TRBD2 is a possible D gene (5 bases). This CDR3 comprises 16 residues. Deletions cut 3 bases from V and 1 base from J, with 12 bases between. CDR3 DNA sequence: TGTGCCAGCAGTTTCCCTTACGGGGTGAACACCGGGGAGCTGTTTTTT. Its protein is CASSFPYGVNTGELFF.

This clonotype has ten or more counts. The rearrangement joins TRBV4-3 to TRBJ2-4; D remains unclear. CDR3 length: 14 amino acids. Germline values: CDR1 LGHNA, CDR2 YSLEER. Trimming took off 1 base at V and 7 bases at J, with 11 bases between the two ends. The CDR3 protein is CASSQGPLANIQYF. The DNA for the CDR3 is TGCGCCAGCAGCCAAGGTCCCCTGGCGAACATTCAGTACTTC.

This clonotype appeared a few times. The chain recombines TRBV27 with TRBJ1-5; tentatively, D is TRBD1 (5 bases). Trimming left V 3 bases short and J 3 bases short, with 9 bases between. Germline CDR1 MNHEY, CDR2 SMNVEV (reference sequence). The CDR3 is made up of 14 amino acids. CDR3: CASSFQGDNQPQHF. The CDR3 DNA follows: TGTGCCAGCAGTTTTCAGGGTGACAATCAGCCCCAGCATTTT.

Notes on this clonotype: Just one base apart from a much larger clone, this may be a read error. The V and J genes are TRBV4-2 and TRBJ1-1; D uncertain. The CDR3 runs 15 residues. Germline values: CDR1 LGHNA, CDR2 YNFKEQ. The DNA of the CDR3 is TGTGCCAGCAGCCAAATGGAGGGCATGAACTCTGAAGCTTTCTTT. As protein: CASSQMEGMNSEAFF.

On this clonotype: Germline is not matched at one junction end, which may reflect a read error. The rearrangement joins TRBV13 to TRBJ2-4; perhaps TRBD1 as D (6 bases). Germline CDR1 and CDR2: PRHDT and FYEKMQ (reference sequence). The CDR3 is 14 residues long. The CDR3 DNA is TGTGCCAGCAGTTTTGCGGACAGCAAATACATTCAGTACTTC. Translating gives CASSFADSKYIQYF.

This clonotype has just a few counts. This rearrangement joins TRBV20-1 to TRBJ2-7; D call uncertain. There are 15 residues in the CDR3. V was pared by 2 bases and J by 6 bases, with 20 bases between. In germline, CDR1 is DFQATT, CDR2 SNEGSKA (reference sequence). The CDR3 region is CSARSPGSLLGEQYF. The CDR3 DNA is TGCAGTGCTAGATCCCCCGGCTCCCTGTTAGGCGAGCAGTACTTC.

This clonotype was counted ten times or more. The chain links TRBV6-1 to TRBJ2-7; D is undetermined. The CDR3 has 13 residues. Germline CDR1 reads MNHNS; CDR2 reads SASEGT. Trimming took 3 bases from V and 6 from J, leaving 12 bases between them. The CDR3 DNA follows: TGTGCCAGCAGTGACGTAGGGCTGGGCGAGCAGTACTTC. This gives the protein CASSDVGLGEQYF.

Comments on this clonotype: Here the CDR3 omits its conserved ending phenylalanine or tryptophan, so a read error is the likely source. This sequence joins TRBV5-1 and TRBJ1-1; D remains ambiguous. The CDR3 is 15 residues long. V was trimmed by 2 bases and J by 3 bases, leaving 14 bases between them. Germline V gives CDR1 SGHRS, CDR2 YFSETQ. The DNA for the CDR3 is TGCGCCAGCAGCTTCAACGGTCGCAAGGACACTGAAGCTTTCTCT. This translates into CASSFNGRKDTEAFS.

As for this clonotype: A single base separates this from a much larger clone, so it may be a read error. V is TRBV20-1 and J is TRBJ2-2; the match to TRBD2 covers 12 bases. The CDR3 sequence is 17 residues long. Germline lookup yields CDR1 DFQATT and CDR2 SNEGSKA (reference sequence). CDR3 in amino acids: CGANELAGGLNTGELFF. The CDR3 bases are TGCGGTGCTAACGAACTAGCGGGAGGATTGAACACCGGGGAGCTGTTTTTT.

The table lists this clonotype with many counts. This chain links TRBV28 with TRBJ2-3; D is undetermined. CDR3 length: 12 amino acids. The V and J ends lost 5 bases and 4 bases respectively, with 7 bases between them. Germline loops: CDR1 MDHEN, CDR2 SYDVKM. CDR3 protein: CASSTLADTQYF. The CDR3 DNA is TGTGCCAGCAGTACCCTCGCAGATACGCAGTATTTT.

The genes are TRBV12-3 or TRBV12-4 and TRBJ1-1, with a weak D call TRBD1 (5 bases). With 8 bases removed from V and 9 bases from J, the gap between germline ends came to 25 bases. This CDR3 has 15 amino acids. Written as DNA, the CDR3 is TGTGCCAGCGGAGTTATCGCAGGGCGGGGGACTCAAGCTTTCTTT. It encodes CASGVIAGRGTQAFF.

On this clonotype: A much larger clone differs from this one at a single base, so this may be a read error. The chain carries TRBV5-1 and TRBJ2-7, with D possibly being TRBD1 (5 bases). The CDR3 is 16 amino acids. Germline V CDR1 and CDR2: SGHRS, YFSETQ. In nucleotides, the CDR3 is TGCGCCAGCAGGGGGCATACGACGCTGAGCTCCTACGAGCTGTACTTC. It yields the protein CASRGHTTLSSYELYF.

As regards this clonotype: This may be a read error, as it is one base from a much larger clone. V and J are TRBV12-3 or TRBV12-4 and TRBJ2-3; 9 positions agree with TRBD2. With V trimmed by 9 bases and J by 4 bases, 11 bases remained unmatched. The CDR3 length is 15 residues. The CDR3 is CASLPRGGSSDTQYF. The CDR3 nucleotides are TGTGCCAGTCTCCCGCGGGGGGGGAGCTCAGATACGCAGTATTTT.

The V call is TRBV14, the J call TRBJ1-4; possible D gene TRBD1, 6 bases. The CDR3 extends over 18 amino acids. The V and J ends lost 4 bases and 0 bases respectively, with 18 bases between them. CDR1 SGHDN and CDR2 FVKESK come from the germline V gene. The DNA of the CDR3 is TGTGCCAGCAGCCTGGGGGACAAGTACGACGCAACTAATGAAAAACTGTTTTTT. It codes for CASSLGDKYDATNEKLFF.

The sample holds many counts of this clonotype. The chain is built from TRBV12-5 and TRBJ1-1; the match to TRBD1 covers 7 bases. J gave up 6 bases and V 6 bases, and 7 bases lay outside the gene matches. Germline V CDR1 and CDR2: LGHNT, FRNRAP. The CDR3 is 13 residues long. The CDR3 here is CASGATDRSEAFF. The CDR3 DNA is TGTGCTAGTGGCGCGACGGACAGGTCTGAAGCTTTCTTT.